This is a list of T cell receptor beta chains from one sample in a study of blood T cell repertoires in COVID-19. Sequenced by immunoSEQ multiplex PCR; TCRdb stores in-frame clones only, minus some. The table lists hundreds of thousands of clones, roughly nine tenths of them singletons. The specimen was PBMCs or T cells enriched from blood (not recorded which). The origin of the receptors is a woman aged 25 to 39 who had recovered from COVID-19. Each CDR3 is given with its conserved first and last residue. A D gene is named only where the DNA matches it firmly. Not every row has a clone size; where given, it reads once, few, many or a size class.

>TRBJ2-1|TRBD2|-|TRBV7-9
CASSSLAGGMGNEQFF
TGTGCCAGCAGCTCCTTAGCGGGAGGGATGGGAAATGAGCAGTTCTTC
>TRBJ1-5|-|-|TRBV19
CASTIPGRDKPQHF
TGTGCCAGTACCATCCCCGGCCGAGACAAACCCCAGCATTTT
>TRBJ2-2|-|-|TRBV15
CATSRDRGLAELFF
TGTGCCACCAGCAGAGATCGGGGTCTAGCCGAGCTGTTTTTT
>TRBJ1-6|TRBD1|-|TRBV7-2
CASSLDTGQALLGSLHF
TGTGCCAGCAGCTTAGATACGGGACAGGCCCTCCTCGGATCCCTCCACTTT
>TRBJ1-6|-|once|TRBV7-9
CASSREFDNSPLHF
TGTGCCAGCAGCCGGGAGTTCGATAATTCACCCCTCCACTTT
>TRBJ1-5|TRBD1|-|TRBV19
CASIRGQTQHF
TGTGCCAGTATCAGGGGGCAGACCCAGCATTTT
>TRBJ1-2|TRBD1|-|TRBV27
CASSTSGTDYGYTF
TGTGCCAGCAGTACGTCCGGGACAGACTATGGCTACACCTTC
>TRBJ1-1|-|-|TRBV6-1
CASSESRRGSTEAFF
TGTGCCAGCAGTGAATCTCGCAGGGGATCCACTGAAGCTTTCTTT
>TRBJ2-7|TRBD1|-|TRBV7-9
CASSSNWGQTLYEQYF
TGTGCCAGCAGCTCGAATTGGGGACAGACATTGTACGAGCAGTACTTC
>TRBJ2-7|-|-|TRBV5-4
CASSLKGVDEQYF
TGTGCCAGCAGCTTGAAGGGGGTTGACGAGCAGTACTTC
>TRBJ1-2|-|-|TRBV18
CASSPAKPGHEYGYTF
TGTGCCAGCTCACCCGCAAAACCGGGACACGAATATGGCTACACCTTC
>TRBJ1-5|-|-|TRBV23-1
CASSQPAGNQPQHF
TGCGCCAGCAGTCAACCCGCAGGGAATCAGCCCCAGCATTTT
>TRBJ2-7|TRBD2|-|TRBV28
CASRKTSGTREQYF
TGTGCCAGCAGGAAGACTAGCGGGACGAGGGAGCAGTACTTC
>TRBJ2-5|TRBD2|-|TRBV5-6
CASSFGGETQYF
TGTGCCAGCAGCTTCGGGGGGGAGACCCAGTACTTC
>TRBJ2-7|-|-|TRBV4-1
CASSQVRGRLHEQYF
TGCGCCAGCAGCCAAGTTCGGGGGAGACTCCACGAGCAGTACTTC
>TRBJ2-1|TRBD1|-|TRBV28
CASSFDRGSYNEQFF
TGTGCCAGCAGCTTCGACAGGGGCTCCTACAATGAGCAGTTCTTC
>TRBJ2-5|TRBD1|-|TRBV6-5
CASRLQGYQETQYF
TGTGCCAGCAGGCTACAGGGGTACCAAGAGACCCAGTACTTC
>TRBJ2-1|TRBD2|-|TRBV7-8
CASSYGGSGHNEQFF
TGTGCCAGCAGCTACGGGGGTAGCGGGCACAATGAGCAGTTCTTC
>TRBJ1-4|TRBD1|-|TRBV4-2
CASSPDPTGGLEKLFF
TGTGCCAGCAGCCCAGACCCGACAGGGGGACTCGAAAAACTGTTTTTT
>TRBJ1-3|-|-|TRBV18
CASSPWGGLSGNTIYF
TGTGCCAGCTCACCATGGGGAGGCCTGTCTGGAAACACCATATATTTT
>TRBJ2-2|TRBD2|-|TRBV4-2
CASSQDRGGLGTGELFF
TGTGCCAGCAGCCAAGATCGGGGGGGGCTAGGCACCGGGGAGCTGTTTTTT
>TRBJ2-1|TRBD2|-|TRBV18
CASSSGLAENNEQFF
TGTGCCAGCTCTTCAGGGCTAGCGGAAAACAATGAGCAGTTCTTC
>TRBJ1-6|-|-|TRBV30
CAWRLMGGYNSPLHF
TGTGCCTGGAGGCTAATGGGAGGTTATAATTCACCCCTCCACTTT
>TRBJ1-2|-|once|TRBV29-1
CSVYTTPGPGTYGYTF
TGCAGCGTTTACACAACCCCCGGGCCGGGAACCTATGGCTACACCTTC
>TRBJ2-7|-|-|TRBV28
CASNGLNYEQYF
TGTGCCAGCAATGGACTCAACTACGAGCAGTACTTC
>TRBJ2-7|TRBD1|-|TRBV2
CASSLNGQGDYEQYF
TGTGCCAGCAGTCTAAACGGACAGGGGGACTACGAGCAGTACTTC
>TRBJ1-5|-|-|TRBV2
CASSGARMLGPQHF
TGTGCCAGCAGTGGGGCCCGGATGTTAGGGCCCCAGCATTTT
>TRBJ2-3|TRBD2|-|TRBV6-1
CASSEIAGGSDTDTQYF
TGTGCCAGCAGTGAAATAGCGGGAGGAAGTGACACAGATACGCAGTATTTT
>TRBJ2-3|-|once|TRBV19
CASSSVAASTDTQYF
TGTGCCAGTAGTTCAGTAGCGGCCTCAACAGATACGCAGTATTTT
>TRBJ2-5|TRBD2|-|TRBV6-5
CASSWGLAGSETQYF
TGTGCCAGCAGTTGGGGACTAGCGGGATCAGAGACCCAGTACTTC
>TRBJ2-1|-|-|TRBV18
CASSYGGGGDEQFF
TGTGCCAGCTCCTACGGCGGAGGGGGCGATGAGCAGTTCTTC
>TRBJ1-5|-|-|TRBV12-5
CASGLVLLGQNSQPQHF
TGTGCTAGTGGTTTGGTACTGTTAGGACAGAACTCCCAGCCCCAGCATTTT
>TRBJ2-1|-|once|TRBV30
CAWSVEVSSYNEQFF
TGTGCCTGGAGTGTAGAAGTGAGCTCCTACAATGAGCAGTTCTTC
>TRBJ1-2|TRBD1|-|TRBV6-6
CASSRTRRTGVNYGYTF
TGTGCCAGCAGTCGAACCCGTAGGACAGGCGTTAACTATGGCTACACCTTC
>TRBJ1-2|-|-|TRBV6-1
CASSDGWATGGGGYTF
TGTGCCAGCAGTGACGGGTGGGCGACTGGTGGAGGTGGCTACACCTTC
>TRBJ1-1|-|-|TRBV20-1
CSARDRLEAFF
TGCAGTGCTAGGGACAGACTTGAAGCTTTCTTT
>TRBJ1-4|-|-|TRBV3-1/TRBV3-2
CASSQASEGGREKLFF
TGTGCCAGCAGCCAAGCTTCCGAGGGGGGGCGAGAAAAACTGTTTTTT
>TRBJ2-1|TRBD2|-|TRBV5-1
CASSPGNSGGSYNEQFF
TGCGCCAGCAGCCCCGGGAATAGCGGGGGGAGCTACAATGAGCAGTTCTTC
>TRBJ2-7|-|once|TRBV6-5
CASSYSPRRAGEQYF
TGTGCCAGCAGTTACTCCCCTCGCCGGGCGGGCGAGCAGTACTTC
>TRBJ2-7|-|-|TRBV5-6
CASSLLQPGEQYF
TGTGCCAGCAGCTTGCTTCAGCCGGGAGAGCAGTACTTC
>TRBJ2-1|TRBD2|-|TRBV19
CASSPSGRERSYNEQFF
TGTGCCAGTAGCCCGAGCGGGAGGGAGAGGTCCTACAATGAGCAGTTCTTC
>TRBJ1-1|-|-|TRBV28
CASRSGSTEAFF
TGTGCCAGCAGATCAGGGTCCACTGAAGCTTTCTTT
>TRBJ2-1|TRBD2|-|TRBV10-3
CAISESSGRGNEQFF
TGTGCCATCAGTGAGTCTAGCGGGAGAGGGAATGAGCAGTTCTTC
>TRBJ2-7|TRBD1|once|TRBV27
CASSFEGAPYEQYF
TGTGCCAGCAGTTTTGAGGGGGCCCCCTACGAGCAGTACTTC
>TRBJ2-3|-|-|TRBV27
CASSYRALRDTQYF
TGTGCCAGCAGTTACAGGGCGCTACGGGATACGCAGTATTTT
>TRBJ2-5|-|-|TRBV2
CASSAEEGAETQYF
TGTGCCAGCAGTGCAGAGGAGGGGGCAGAGACCCAGTACTTC
>TRBJ2-1|TRBD2|-|TRBV13
CASSPGTSGSVYNEQFF
TGTGCCAGCAGCCCCGGGACTAGCGGGAGCGTCTACAATGAGCAGTTCTTC
>TRBJ1-2|-|-|TRBV3-1/TRBV3-2
CASSLVNYGYTF
TGTGCCAGCAGCCTAGTTAACTATGGCTACACCTTC
>TRBJ2-2|TRBD2|-|TRBV15
CATSRGSSGRASGELFF
TGTGCCACCAGCAGAGGATCTAGCGGGAGGGCTTCCGGGGAGCTGTTTTTT
>TRBJ1-3|-|-|TRBV19
CASTGGGPLGPGNTIYF
TGTGCCAGTACGGGCGGGGGCCCCTTGGGCCCTGGAAACACCATATATTTT
>TRBJ2-7|-|once|TRBV5-1
CASSPGQLVSYEQYF
TGCGCCAGCAGCCCTGGACAGTTGGTCTCCTACGAGCAGTACTTC
>TRBJ2-3|TRBD1|-|TRBV10-3
CASGQGREGSTDTQYF
TGTGCATCCGGACAGGGGAGGGAGGGGAGCACAGATACGCAGTATTTT
>TRBJ2-1|TRBD2|-|TRBV27
CASFPSGRALNEQFF
TGTGCCAGCTTCCCTAGCGGGAGGGCCTTAAATGAGCAGTTCTTC
>TRBJ1-6|TRBD1|-|TRBV19
CASKTDRMWGNSPLHF
TGTGCCAGTAAGACGGACAGGATGTGGGGTAATTCACCCCTCCACTTT
>TRBJ1-5|-|-|TRBV19
CASTLWRGSRNQPQHF
TGTGCCAGTACCCTTTGGCGGGGGTCGCGAAATCAGCCCCAGCATTTT
>TRBJ1-2|-|-|TRBV27
CASSLDGDYGYTF
TGTGCCAGCAGTTTGGACGGGGACTATGGCTACACCTTC
>TRBJ1-6|-|-|TRBV21-1
CASSYRGRRVSQDNSPLHF
TGTGCCAGCAGTTACAGGGGTCGGCGGGTTTCCCAGGATAATTCACCCCTCCACTTT
>TRBJ1-1|-|-|TRBV18
CASSPQEVEVNTEAFF
TGTGCCAGCTCACCACAGGAGGTGGAGGTGAACACTGAAGCTTTCTTT
>TRBJ1-1|-|-|TRBV28
CASTQDTEAFF
TGTGCCAGCACCCAGGACACTGAAGCTTTCTTT
>TRBJ2-6|-|-|TRBV19
CASSIEGSGANVLTF
TGTGCCAGTAGTATTGAGGGATCTGGGGCCAACGTCCTGACTTTC